The sequence of this T cell receptor (beta chain) was determined in a study of T cell clonality in common variable immunodeficiency. Profiling relied on immunoSEQ multiplex PCR, and the TCRdb table lists in-frame clones only, not all of them. The sample was found to contain roughly 70,000 clones, and every one recurs. The V gene end was trimmed by 0 bases and the J gene end by 6 bases; junction bases not matched to a gene: 9. Germline V lookup: CDR1 SGHRS, CDR2 YFSETQ. The CDR3 spans 17 residues. Ten or more counts support this clone. Read coverage stops 3 residues before the CDR3 terminus; the germline J gene supplies the remainder.

The rearrangement links TRBV5-1 to TRBJ1-6, with 7 nucleotides matching TRBD1. What was sequenced was peripheral blood mononuclear cells. The TCR originated in a person aged 18 to 70 in good health. Partial CDR3 DNA: TGCGCCAGCAGCTTGGGTGGGACAGCCAACGGTAATTCACCC. This encodes CASSLGGTANGNSP. The whole CDR3 is CASSLGGTANGNSPLHF.